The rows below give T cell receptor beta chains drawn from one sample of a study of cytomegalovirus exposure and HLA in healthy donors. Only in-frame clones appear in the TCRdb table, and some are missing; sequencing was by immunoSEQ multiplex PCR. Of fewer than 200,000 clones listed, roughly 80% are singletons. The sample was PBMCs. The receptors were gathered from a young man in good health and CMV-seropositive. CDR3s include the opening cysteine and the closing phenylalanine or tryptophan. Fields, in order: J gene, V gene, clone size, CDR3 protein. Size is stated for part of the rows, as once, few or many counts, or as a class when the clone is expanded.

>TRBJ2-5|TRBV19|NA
CASSIRETQYF
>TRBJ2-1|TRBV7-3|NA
CASSFNQGSSYNEQFF
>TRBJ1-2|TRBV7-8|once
CASSIDTGNYGYTF
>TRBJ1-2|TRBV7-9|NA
CSSELTANYGYTF
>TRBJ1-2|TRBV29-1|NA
CSVAVGDRGVYGYTF
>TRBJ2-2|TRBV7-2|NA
CASSLTFDPAGSGELFF
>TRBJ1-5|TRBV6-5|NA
CASSRWRADQPQHF
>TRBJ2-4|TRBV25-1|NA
CASSTRRGREAKNIQYF
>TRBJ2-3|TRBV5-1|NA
CASSLVARASTDTQYF
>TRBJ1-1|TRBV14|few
CASSQGTPNTEAFF
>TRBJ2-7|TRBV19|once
CASSMSGTSSYEQYF
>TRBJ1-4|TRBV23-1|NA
CASSQSSGGLGETNNEKLFF